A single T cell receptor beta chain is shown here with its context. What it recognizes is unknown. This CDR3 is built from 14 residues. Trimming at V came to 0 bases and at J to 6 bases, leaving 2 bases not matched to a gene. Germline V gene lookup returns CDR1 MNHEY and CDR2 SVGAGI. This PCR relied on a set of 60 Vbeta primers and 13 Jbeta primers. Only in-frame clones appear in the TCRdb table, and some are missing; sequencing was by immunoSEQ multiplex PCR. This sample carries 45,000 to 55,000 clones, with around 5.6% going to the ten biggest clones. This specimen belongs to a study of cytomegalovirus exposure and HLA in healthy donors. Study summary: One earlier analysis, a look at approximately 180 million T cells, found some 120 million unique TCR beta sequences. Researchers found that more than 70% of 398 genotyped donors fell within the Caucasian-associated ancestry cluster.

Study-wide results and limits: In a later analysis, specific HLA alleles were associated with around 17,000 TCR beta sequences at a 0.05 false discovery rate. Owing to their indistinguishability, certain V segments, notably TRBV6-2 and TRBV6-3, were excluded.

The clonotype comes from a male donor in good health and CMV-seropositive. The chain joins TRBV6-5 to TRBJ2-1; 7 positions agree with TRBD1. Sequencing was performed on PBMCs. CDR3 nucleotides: TGTGCCAGCAGTTACTCGGCAGGGGGCAATGAGCAGTTCTTC. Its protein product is CASSYSAGGNEQFF.